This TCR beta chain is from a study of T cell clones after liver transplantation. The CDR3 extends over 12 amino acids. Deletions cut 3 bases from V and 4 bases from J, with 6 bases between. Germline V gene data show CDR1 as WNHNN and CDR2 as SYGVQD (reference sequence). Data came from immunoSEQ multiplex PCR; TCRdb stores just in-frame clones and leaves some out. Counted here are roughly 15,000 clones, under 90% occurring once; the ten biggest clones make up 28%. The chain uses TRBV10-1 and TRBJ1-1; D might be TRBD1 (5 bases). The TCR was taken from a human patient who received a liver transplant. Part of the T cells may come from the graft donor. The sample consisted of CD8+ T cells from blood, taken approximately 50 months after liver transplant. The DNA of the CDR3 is TGCGCCAGCAGTGATGGGGGCACTGAAGCTTTCTTT. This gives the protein CASSDGGTEAFF.